This T cell receptor (beta chain) was sequenced for a study of T cell responses to AZD1222 COVID-19 vaccine. This CDR3 comprises 14 residues. The germline gives CDR1 MNHEY, CDR2 SMNVEV (reference sequence). Trimming took 7 bases from V and 1 from J, leaving 10 bases between them. Turning to this clone: The target antigen is unknown.

Broader study findings: Among those given AZD1222, only six were seropositive at baseline. Spike-specific TCR depth and breadth grew after two AZD1222 doses. Unmutated variant regions reportedly attract nearly half of all spike-specific TCRs. Clonal diversity may have been underestimated in mostly white British donors.

Method: immunoSEQ multiplex PCR; TCRdb's copy keeps in-frame clones and lacks some. The sample holds around 180,000 clones, about 86% seen once. The chain couples TRBV27 to TRBJ2-2; the D call may be TRBD1 or TRBD2 (5 bases each). This TCR was recovered from an adult in good health. The sample was peripheral blood, taken on day 0 of AZD1222 vaccination. This chain's CDR3 is CASMWDGNTGELFF. The CDR3, as DNA: TGTGCCAGCATGTGGGACGGGAACACCGGGGAGCTGTTTTTT.